Listed here are 17 T cell receptor beta chains from one sample, sequenced in a study of blood T cells in healthy people across ages. A second PCR, run for about 7 to 11 cycles, used a sample-barcoded 5' primer plus a J-beta primer mix. TCRdb called the 5' RACE reads again in MiXCR, with one record for every CDR3 protein. The sample has fewer than 650,000 distinct CDR3 sequences; roughly a quarter are singletons. The same data also went into a second study, on T cells of mothers and their children.

Sequencing used blood. These receptors all stem from a boy between 2 and 10 years old in good health.

This clonotype was seen just once. This chain uses TRBV29-1 with TRBJ2-7; 10 bases map to TRBD2. Per germline, CDR1 SQVTM and CDR2 ANQGSEA. With 6 bases clipped from V and 3 bases from J, the junction kept 5 bases outside the gene matches. The CDR3 totals 13 residues. CDR3 region: CSVSGGVFYEQYF. The DNA of the CDR3 is TGCAGCGTAAGCGGGGGGGTCTTCTACGAGCAGTACTTC.

This chain links TRBV4-2 with TRBJ2-7, with 8 bases lining up with TRBD2. CDR3 length equals 16 residues. The germline gives CDR1 LGHNA, CDR2 YNFKEQ. After removal of 5 bases from V and 4 bases from J, the junction contained 13 bases not matched to a gene. Written as DNA, the CDR3 is TGTGCCAGCAGCACATACGGGGGGGCCGCAGGTTACGAGCAGTACTTC. This codes for CASSTYGGAAGYEQYF.

This rearrangement joins TRBV23-1 to TRBJ1-6; 8 bases map to TRBD1. TRBV23-1 is treated as an ORF (open reading frame) with a function not yet certain. Trimming at V came to 3 bases and at J to 7 bases, leaving 5 bases not matched to a gene. The CDR3 loop spans 15 amino acids. The CDR3 region is CASSQGGQGNSPLHF. DNA of the CDR3: TGCGCCAGCAGTCAGGGTGGACAGGGCAATTCACCCCTCCACTTT.

The V gene is TRBV10-3, the J gene TRBJ2-5; 8 positions agree with TRBD1. With the DNA end fitting TRBJ2-7 better, the J assignment may be wrong. CDR3 size: 16 residues. Per the germline V gene, CDR1 is ENHRY and CDR2 is SYGVKD. The CDR3 nucleotides are TGTGCCATCAGTGAGGACGAGACAGGGGCCTCCTACGAGCAGTACTTC. Translating gives CAISEDETGASYEQYF.

This clonotype was observed a few times. J is TRBJ1-5 and V is TRBV28; D not resolved. Trimming shortened V by 10 bases and J by 6 bases, and 19 bases separated the two germline ends. CDR3 length equals 14 residues. Per the germline V gene, CDR1 is MDHEN and CDR2 is SYDVKM. The CDR3 loop is CATARGGLGQPQHF. The CDR3 DNA is TGTGCCACCGCTCGGGGAGGTCTGGGTCAGCCCCAGCATTTT.

The chain joins TRBV20-1 to TRBJ2-1; D call uncertain. V lost 5 bases and J 10 bases, leaving 9 bases between the germline ends. The CDR3 is made up of 10 amino acids. In germline, CDR1 is DFQATT, CDR2 SNEGSKA (reference sequence). In DNA, the CDR3 is TGCAGTGCTTCCGTTCGCGAGCAGTTCTTC. Encoded protein: CSASVREQFF.

This clonotype was counted between two and nine times. The CDR3: CASSLVDRDNEQFF. CDR3 nucleotides: TGCGCCAGCAGCTTGGTTGACAGGGACAATGAGCAGTTCTTC. The rearrangement links TRBV5-1 to TRBJ2-1, with 7 nucleotides matching TRBD1. After removal of 0 bases from V and 5 bases from J, the junction contained 2 bases not matched to a gene. The germline V gene encodes CDR1 SGHRS and CDR2 YFSETQ. CDR3 length: 14 amino acids.

This clonotype came up a few times. This chain links TRBV6-5 with TRBJ1-1; no clear D. The CDR3 is made up of 14 amino acids. V was pared by 7 bases and J by 1 base, with 13 bases between. Germline-derived CDR1 and CDR2 are MNHEY and SVGAGI. The DNA for the CDR3 is TGTGCCAGCACCCTATCGGTAGGGAACACTGAAGCTTTCTTT. Amino acid sequence: CASTLSVGNTEAFF.

The rearrangement links TRBV12-3 or TRBV12-4 to TRBJ2-3; the D is unclear. With 6 bases removed from V and 0 bases from J, the gap between germline ends came to 7 bases. This CDR3 spans 13 amino acids. The CDR3 DNA reads TGTGCCAGCAGCTACCCCAGCACAGATACGCAGTATTTT. Protein: CASSYPSTDTQYF.

The rearrangement uses TRBV6-2 or TRBV6-3 and TRBJ2-7; D might be TRBD2 (6 bases). V lost 0 bases and J 11 bases, leaving 17 bases between the germline ends. Germline-derived CDR1 and CDR2 are MNHEY and SVGEGT. The CDR3 loop spans 14 amino acids. The CDR3 nucleotides are TGTGCCAGCAGTTACTCAACCGGGACTGTCGTGAAGTACTTC. Its protein is CASSYSTGTVVKYF.

The gene calls are TRBV5-4 and TRBJ2-5; 7 bases map to TRBD1. The end of the DNA aligns better with TRBJ2-7, so the J call may be wrong. The germline V gene has CDR1 SGHNT and CDR2 YYREEE (reference sequence). The CDR3 has 15 residues. Written as DNA, the CDR3 is TGTGCCAGCAGCCGGGACAGACCTACCAATTACGAGCAGTACTTC. The encoded protein is CASSRDRPTNYEQYF.

The genes are TRBV29-1 and TRBJ1-2; 9 bases fit TRBD1. The V segment lost 6 bases and the J segment 4 bases; nucleotides outside the gene matches: 6. This CDR3 has 13 residues. Germline V gene data show CDR1 as SQVTM and CDR2 as ANQGSEA. The chain's CDR3 is CSVRTGEAYGYTF. Here the CDR3 DNA reads TGCAGCGTAAGGACAGGGGAGGCCTATGGCTACACCTTC.

The chain recombines TRBV11-2 with TRBJ2-1; possibly TRBD2 for D (5 bases). The end of the DNA aligns better with TRBJ2-5, so the J call may be wrong. The CDR3 extends over 15 amino acids. Germline V gene data show CDR1 as SGHAT and CDR2 as FQNNGV. The CDR3 DNA sequence: TGTGCCAGCAGCCCTAGCCACACGGGCCAAGAGACCCAGTACTTC. This gives the protein CASSPSHTGQETQYF.

The gene calls are TRBV5-1 and TRBJ2-2; 13 nucleotides agree with TRBD2. J gave up 0 bases and V 2 bases, and 4 bases lay outside the gene matches. The CDR3 is made up of 18 amino acids. The germline CDR1 and CDR2 sequences are SGHRS and YFSETQ. CDR3 sequence: CASSFGTSGASNTGELFF. In DNA form, the CDR3 reads TGCGCCAGCAGCTTTGGGACTAGCGGGGCCTCGAACACCGGGGAGCTGTTTTTT.

The chain recombines TRBV29-1 with TRBJ2-1, with 9 bases fitting TRBD1. After removal of 7 bases from V and 7 bases from J, the junction contained 8 bases not matched to a gene. The CDR3 has 13 amino acids. From germline, CDR1 is SQVTM and CDR2 ANQGSEA. The DNA for the CDR3 is TGCAGCGGCCAGACAGGGGGAGGGAATGAGCAGTTCTTC. This codes for CSGQTGGGNEQFF.

V gene TRBV28 combines with J gene TRBJ2-5; D uncertain. The DNA matches TRBJ2-1 better at its end, which makes the J call doubtful. CDR1 MDHEN and CDR2 SYDVKM come from the germline V gene. The CDR3 contains 12 residues. The CDR3 spells CASSPGWDEQFF. DNA for the CDR3: TGTGCCAGCAGTCCCGGCTGGGATGAGCAGTTCTTC.

This chain links TRBV12-3 or TRBV12-4 with TRBJ2-7; D unresolved. The CDR3 runs to 13 residues. The V end lost 7 bases, the J end lost 3 bases, and 13 bases lay between the germline ends. The DNA for the CDR3 is TGTGCCAGCACTCGCCATAGGAACTACGAGCAGTACTTC. It translates to CASTRHRNYEQYF.